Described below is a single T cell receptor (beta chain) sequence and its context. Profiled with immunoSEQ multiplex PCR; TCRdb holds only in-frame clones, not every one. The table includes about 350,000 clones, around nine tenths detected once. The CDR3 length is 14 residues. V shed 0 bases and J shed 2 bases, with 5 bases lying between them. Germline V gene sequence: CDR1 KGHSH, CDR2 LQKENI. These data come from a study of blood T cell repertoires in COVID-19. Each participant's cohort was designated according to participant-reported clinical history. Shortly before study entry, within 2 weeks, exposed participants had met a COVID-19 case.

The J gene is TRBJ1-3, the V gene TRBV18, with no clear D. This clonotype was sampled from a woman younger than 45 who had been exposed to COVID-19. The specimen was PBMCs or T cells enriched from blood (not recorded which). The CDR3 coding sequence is TGTGCCAGCTCACCACCGCCAGCTGGAAACACCATATATTTT. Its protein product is CASSPPPAGNTIYF.